Described below is a single T cell receptor beta chain sequence and its context. Using immunoSEQ multiplex PCR, the repertoire was profiled, and TCRdb retains in-frame clones only, with some absent. In the table there are some 1.1 million clones, 60% to 80% of which are singletons. This sample was taken from a study of shared clonotypes between healthy human individuals. Germline lookup yields CDR1 DFQATT and CDR2 SNEGSKA (reference sequence). This CDR3 contains 10 residues. The V end lost 3 bases, the J end lost 3 bases, and 2 bases lay between the germline ends. This receptor was taken from a man between 18 and 35 years old in good health. Some clones in this sample may be carry-over from other donors' samples. The sample was memory CD4+ T cells from PBMCs. Subset meaning: CD45RA-negative fraction. V is TRBV20-1 and J is TRBJ1-2; no definite D call. The CDR3 nucleotides are TGCAGTGCTAGTCACTATGGCTACACCTTC. This encodes CSASHYGYTF.